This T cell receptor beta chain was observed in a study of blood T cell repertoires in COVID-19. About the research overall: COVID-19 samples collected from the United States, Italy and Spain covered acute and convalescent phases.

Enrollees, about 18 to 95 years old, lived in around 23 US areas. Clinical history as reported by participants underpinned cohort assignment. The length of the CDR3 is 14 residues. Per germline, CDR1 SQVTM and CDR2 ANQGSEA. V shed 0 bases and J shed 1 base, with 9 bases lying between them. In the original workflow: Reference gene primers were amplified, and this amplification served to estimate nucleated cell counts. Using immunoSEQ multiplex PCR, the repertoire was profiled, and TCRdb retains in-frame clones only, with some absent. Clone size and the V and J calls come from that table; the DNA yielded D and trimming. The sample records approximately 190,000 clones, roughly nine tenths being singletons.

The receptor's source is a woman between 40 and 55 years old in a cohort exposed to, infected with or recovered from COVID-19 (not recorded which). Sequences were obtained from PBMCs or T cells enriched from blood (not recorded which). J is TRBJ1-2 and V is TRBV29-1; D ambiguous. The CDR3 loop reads CSVEELQVNYGYTF. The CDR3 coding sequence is TGCAGCGTTGAAGAGCTCCAGGTTAACTATGGCTACACCTTC.